Listed below are T cell receptor beta chains from one sample, sequenced in a study of glioma-infiltrating T cells after dendritic cell vaccination. The repertoire was sequenced with immunoSEQ multiplex PCR; TCRdb's copy has only in-frame clones and lacks some. The data contain more than 95,000 clones, around 81% of them seen just once; the ten biggest clones take up around 12%. This material consisted of blood, taken before dendritic cell vaccination. The source of these receptors is a human donor with glioblastoma. Each CDR3 is given without its conserved first and last residue.

V	CDR3
TRBV19	ASTSSGGNTGELF
TRBV4-1	ASSQRTGYQPQH
TRBV6-5	ASVTGAEKLF
TRBV19	ASTPGLGDSPLH
TRBV27	ASSRSRVANYGYT
TRBV6-6	ASSPSLGLSYEQY
TRBV7-2	ASSLARRHRDIQY
TRBV28	ASSLKRDTQY
TRBV7-2	ASSLSGGASGANVLT
TRBV29-1	SAESRGGDPKNIQY